This T cell receptor beta chain was recorded in a study of breast tumors, draining lymph nodes, adjacent tissues. General study results and limits: Compared with lymph nodes, tumors were less diverse; compared with nontumor tissue, more. Findings are consistent with lymph node origin and intratumoral expansion of most tumor T cells.

Germline assignment: CDR1 SNHLY and CDR2 FYNNEI. V gave up 6 bases and J gave up 5 bases, with 8 bases separating them. There are 13 residues in the CDR3. A remark on this clonotype: The antigen is unknown.

Samples came from axillary lymph nodes draining the breast cancer. MiXCR was run by TCRdb on the multiplex PCR reads, yielding one entry per CDR3 protein. The sample lists approximately 170,000 distinct CDR3 sequences, roughly 30% seen once, with around 4.1% in the top ten. This TCR was sampled from a female donor with breast cancer. Some clones in this sample may be carry-over from other donors' samples. The chain joins TRBV2 to TRBJ1-6; D is ambiguous. The sample was axillary lymph node tissue. The CDR3 DNA follows: TGTGCCAGCAGCAATCAACATAATTCACCCCTCCACTTT. Translated, it gives CASSNQHNSPLHF.